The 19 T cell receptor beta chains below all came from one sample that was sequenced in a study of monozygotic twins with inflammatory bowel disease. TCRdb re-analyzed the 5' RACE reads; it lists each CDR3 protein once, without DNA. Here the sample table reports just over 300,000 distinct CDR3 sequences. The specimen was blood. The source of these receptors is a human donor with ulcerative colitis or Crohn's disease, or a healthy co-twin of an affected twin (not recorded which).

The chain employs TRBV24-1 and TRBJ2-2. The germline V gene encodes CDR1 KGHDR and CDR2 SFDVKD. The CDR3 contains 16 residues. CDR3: CATSDLRSGNTGELFF.

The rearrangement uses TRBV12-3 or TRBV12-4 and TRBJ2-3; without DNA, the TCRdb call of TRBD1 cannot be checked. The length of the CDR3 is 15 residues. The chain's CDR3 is CASRNQGQSTDTQYF.

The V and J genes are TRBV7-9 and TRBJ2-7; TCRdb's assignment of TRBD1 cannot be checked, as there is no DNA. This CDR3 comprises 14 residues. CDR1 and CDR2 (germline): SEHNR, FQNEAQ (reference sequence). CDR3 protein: CASSFPGQSYEQYF.

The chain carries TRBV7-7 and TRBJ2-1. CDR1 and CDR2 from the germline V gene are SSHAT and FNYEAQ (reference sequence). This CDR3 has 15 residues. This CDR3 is CASSLTGASYNEQFF.

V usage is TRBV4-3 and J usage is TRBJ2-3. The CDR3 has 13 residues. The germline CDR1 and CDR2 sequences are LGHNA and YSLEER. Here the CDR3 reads CASSQDYQNTQYF.

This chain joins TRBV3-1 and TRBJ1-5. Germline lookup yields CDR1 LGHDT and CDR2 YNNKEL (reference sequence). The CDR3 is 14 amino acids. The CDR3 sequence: CASSQDIGPSPQHF.

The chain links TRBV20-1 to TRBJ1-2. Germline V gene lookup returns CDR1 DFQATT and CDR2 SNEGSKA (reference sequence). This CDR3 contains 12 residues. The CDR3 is CSARSGGGGYTF.

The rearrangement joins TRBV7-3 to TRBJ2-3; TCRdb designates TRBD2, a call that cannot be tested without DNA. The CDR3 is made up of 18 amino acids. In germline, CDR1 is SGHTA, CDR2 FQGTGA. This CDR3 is CASSLTSTLAGGADTQYF.

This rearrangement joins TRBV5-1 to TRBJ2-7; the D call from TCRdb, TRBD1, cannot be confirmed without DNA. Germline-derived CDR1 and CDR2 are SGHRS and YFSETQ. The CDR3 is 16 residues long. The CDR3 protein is CASSLSSAGGFYEQYF. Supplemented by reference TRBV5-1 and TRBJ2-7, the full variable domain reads KAGVTQTPRYLIKTRGQQVTLSCSPISGHRSVSWYQQTPGQGLQFLFEYFSETQRNKGNFPGRFSGRQFSNSRSEMNVSTLELGDSALYLCASSLSSAGGFYEQYFGPGTRLTVT.

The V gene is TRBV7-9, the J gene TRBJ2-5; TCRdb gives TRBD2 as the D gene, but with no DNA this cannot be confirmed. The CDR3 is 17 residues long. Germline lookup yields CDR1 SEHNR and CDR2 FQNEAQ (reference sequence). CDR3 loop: CAGGDSVASGSLETQYF.

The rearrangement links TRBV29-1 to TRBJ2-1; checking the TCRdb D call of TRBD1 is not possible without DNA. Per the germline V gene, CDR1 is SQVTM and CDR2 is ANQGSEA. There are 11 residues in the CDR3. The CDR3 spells CSVTGYNEQFF.

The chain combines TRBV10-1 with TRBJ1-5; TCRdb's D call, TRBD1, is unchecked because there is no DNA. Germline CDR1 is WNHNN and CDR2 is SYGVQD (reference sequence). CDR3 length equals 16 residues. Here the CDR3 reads CASSELFRGFYQPQHF.

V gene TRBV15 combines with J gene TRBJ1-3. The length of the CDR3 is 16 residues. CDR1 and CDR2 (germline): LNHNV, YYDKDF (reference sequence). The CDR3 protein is CATSRGDLNPGNTIYF.

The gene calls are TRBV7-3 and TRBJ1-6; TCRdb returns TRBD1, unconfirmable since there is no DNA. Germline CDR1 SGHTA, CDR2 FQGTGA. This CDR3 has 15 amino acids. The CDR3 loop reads CASSLSSGPNSPLHF.

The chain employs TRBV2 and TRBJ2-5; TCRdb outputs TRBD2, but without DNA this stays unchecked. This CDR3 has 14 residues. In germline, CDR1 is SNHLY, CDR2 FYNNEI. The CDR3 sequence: CASKLQGPQETQYF.

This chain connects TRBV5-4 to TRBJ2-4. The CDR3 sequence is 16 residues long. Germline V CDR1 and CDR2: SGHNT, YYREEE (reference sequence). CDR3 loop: CASSPPVLLAKNIQYF.

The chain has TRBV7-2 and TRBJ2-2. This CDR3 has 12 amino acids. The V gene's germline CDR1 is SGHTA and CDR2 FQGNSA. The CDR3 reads CASTIAGGELFF.

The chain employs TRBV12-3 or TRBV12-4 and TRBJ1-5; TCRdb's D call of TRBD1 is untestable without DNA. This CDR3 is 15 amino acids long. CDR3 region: CASSRTGGKSQPQHF.

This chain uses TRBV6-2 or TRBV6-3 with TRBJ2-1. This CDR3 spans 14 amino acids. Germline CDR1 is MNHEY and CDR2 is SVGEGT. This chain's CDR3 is CASSYPRTLNEQFF.